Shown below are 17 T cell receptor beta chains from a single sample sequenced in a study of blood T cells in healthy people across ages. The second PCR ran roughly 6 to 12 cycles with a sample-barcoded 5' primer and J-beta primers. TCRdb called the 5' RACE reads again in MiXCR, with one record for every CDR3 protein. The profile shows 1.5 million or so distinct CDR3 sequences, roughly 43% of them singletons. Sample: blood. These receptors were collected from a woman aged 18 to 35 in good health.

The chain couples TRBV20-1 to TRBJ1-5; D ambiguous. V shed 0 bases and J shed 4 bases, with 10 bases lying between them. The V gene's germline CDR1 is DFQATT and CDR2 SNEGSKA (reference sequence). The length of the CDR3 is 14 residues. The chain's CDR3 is CSAREGYGNQPQHF. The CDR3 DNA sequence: TGCAGTGCTAGAGAAGGTTACGGTAATCAGCCCCAGCATTTT.

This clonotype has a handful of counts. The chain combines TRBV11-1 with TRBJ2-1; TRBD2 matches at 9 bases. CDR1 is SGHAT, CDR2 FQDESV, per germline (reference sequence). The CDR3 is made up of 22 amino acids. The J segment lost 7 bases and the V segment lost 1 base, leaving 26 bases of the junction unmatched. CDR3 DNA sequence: TGTGCCAGCAGCTTAGGCCCCAGGGTTCTGGCGGGAGGGCCGGCGGTTCCTAATGAGCAGTTCTTC. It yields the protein CASSLGPRVLAGGPAVPNEQFF.

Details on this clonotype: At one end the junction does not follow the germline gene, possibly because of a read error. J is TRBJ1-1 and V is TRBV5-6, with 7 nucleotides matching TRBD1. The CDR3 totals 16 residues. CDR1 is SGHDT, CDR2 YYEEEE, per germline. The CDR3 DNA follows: TGTGCCAGCAGCTTGGCCACGGGGACAGCGAACAATGAAGCTTTCTTT. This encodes CASSLATGTANNEAFF. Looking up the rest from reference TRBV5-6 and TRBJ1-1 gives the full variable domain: DAGVTQSPTHLIKTRGQQVTLRCSPKSGHDTVSWYQQALGQGPQFIFQYYEEEERQRGNFPDRFSGHQFPNYSSELNVNALLLGDSALYLCASSLATGTANNEAFFGQGTRLTVV.

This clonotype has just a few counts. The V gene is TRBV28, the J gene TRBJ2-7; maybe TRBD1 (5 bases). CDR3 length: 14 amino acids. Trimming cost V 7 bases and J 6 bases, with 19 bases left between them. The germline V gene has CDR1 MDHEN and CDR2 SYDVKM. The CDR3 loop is CASNTPRVVGEQYF. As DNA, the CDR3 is TGTGCCAGCAACACCCCCAGGGTCGTTGGCGAGCAGTACTTC.

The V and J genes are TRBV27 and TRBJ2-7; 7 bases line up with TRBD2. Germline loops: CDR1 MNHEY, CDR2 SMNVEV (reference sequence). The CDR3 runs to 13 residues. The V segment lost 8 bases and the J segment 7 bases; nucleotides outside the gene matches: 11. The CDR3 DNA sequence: TGTGCCAGCGCCCTCGCGGGAGTCTATGAGCAGTACTTC. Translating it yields CASALAGVYEQYF.

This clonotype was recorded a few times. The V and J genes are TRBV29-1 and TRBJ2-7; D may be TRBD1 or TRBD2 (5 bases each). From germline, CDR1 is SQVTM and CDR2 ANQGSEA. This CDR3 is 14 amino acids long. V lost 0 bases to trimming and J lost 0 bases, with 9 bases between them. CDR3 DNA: TGCAGCGTTGAAGATCGAGGGGACTCCTACGAGCAGTACTTC. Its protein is CSVEDRGDSYEQYF.

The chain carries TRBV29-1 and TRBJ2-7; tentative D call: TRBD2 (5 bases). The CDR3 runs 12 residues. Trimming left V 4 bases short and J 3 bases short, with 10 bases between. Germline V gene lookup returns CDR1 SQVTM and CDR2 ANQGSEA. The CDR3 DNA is TGCAGCGTTGTACTAGTCAACTACGAGCAGTACTTC. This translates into CSVVLVNYEQYF.

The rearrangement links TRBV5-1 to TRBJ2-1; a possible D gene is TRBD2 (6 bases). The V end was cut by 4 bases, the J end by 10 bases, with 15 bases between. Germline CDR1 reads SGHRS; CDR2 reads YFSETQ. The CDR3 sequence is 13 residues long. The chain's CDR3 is CASSVGTPGEQFF. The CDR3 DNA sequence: TGCGCCAGCAGCGTGGGGACTCCTGGGGAGCAGTTCTTC.

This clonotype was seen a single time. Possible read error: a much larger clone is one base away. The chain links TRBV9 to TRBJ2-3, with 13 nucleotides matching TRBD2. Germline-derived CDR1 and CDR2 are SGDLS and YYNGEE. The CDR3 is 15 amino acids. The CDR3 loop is CASSRGLAGENTRYF. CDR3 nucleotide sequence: TGTGCCAGCAGCCGCGGACTAGCGGGAGAGAATACGCGGTATTTT. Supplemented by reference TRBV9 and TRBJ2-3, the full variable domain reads DSGVTQTPKHLITATGQRVTLRCSPRSGDLSVYWYQQSLDQGLQFLIQYYNGEERAKGNILERFSAQQFPDLHSELNLSSLELGDSALYFCASSRGLAGENTRYFGPGTRLTVL.

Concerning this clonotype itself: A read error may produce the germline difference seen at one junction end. CDR3 in amino acids: CSTRDGGGLQPQHF. CDR3 bases: TGCAGTACTAGAGATGGAGGGGGCTTACAGCCCCAGCATTTT. The chain carries TRBV20-1 and TRBJ1-5; 7 positions match TRBD1. The CDR3 is 14 residues long. Germline values: CDR1 DFQATT, CDR2 SNEGSKA (reference sequence).

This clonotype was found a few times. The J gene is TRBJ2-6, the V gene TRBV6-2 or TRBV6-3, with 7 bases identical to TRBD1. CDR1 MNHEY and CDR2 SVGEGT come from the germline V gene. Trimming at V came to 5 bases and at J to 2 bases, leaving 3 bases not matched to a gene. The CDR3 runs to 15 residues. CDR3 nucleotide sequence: TGTGCCAGCAGTCGACAGGGAGCTGGGGCCAACGTCCTGACTTTC. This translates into CASSRQGAGANVLTF.

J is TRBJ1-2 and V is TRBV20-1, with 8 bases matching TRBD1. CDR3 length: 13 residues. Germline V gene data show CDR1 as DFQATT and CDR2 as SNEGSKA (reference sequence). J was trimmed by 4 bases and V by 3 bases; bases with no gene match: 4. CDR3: CSASAQGAYGYTF. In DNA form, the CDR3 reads TGCAGTGCTAGCGCTCAGGGGGCCTATGGCTACACCTTC.

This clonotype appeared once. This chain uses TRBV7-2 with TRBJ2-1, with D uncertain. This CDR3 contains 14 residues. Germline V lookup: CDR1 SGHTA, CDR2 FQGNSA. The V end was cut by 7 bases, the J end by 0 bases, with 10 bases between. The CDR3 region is CASTRPSSYNEQFF. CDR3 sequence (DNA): TGTGCCAGCACCAGACCTAGCTCCTACAATGAGCAGTTCTTC.

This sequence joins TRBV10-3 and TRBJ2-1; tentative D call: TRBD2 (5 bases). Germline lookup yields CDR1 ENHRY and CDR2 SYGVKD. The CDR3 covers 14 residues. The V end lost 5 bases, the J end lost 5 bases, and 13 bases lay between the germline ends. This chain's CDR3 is CAISPYAGDNEQFF. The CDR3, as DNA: TGTGCCATCAGTCCCTACGCCGGGGACAATGAGCAGTTCTTC.

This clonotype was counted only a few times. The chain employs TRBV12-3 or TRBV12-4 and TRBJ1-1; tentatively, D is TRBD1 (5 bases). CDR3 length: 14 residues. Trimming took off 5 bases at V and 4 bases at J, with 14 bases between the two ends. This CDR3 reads CASSAQGITTEAFF. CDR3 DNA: TGTGCCAGCAGTGCGCAGGGAATTACCACTGAAGCTTTCTTT.

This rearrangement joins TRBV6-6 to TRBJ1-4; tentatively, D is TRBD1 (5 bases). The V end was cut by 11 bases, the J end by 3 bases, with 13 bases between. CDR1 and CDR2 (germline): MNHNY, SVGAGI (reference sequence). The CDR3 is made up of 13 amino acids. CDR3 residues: CAVAGFSNEKLFF. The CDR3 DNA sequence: TGTGCCGTAGCAGGGTTTTCTAATGAAAAACTGTTTTTT.

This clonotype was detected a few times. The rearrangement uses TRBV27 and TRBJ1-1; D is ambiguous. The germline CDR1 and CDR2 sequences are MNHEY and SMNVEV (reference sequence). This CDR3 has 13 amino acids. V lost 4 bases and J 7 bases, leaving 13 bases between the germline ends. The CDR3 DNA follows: TGTGCCAGCAGTTACACGGTTTTCAATGAAGCTTTCTTT. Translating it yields CASSYTVFNEAFF.